A single sample is the source of the 22 T cell receptor beta chains below, sequenced in a study of T cell repertoires in cytomegalovirus infection. Their specific antigens are unknown. TCRdb reanalysed the reads using MiXCR and keeps one entry per CDR3 protein. The repertoire holds approximately 730,000 distinct CDR3 sequences, with roughly 28% as singletons. The material was cultured CD8+ T cells from PBMCs, obtained from culture after CMV antigen stimulation. These receptors came from a human donor in good health (CMV status not recorded). Some clones in this sample may be carry-over from other donors' samples.

The CDR3, as DNA: TGTGCCAGCAGACCCGACAGGAACACTGAAGCTTTCTTT. It specifies CASRPDRNTEAFF. The chain employs TRBV5-8 and TRBJ1-1, with D perhaps matching TRBD1 (5 bases). Trimming shortened V by 5 bases and J by 1 base, and 9 bases separated the two germline ends. The length of the CDR3 is 13 residues. Germline V gene lookup returns CDR1 SGHTS and CDR2 YDEGEE.

This chain links TRBV3-1 with TRBJ1-1; maybe TRBD1 (5 bases). The CDR3 has 12 amino acids. The germline V and J ends were trimmed by 3 bases and 10 bases, with 12 bases remaining between them. Germline V lookup: CDR1 LGHDT, CDR2 YNNKEL (reference sequence). The CDR3 sequence is CASSHPDGAAFF. The CDR3 DNA reads TGTGCCAGCAGCCATCCGGACGGGGCAGCTTTCTTT.

The CDR3: CASSLNPPSSTDTQYF. The CDR3 DNA is TGTGCCAGCAGTTTAAATCCGCCCTCTAGCACAGATACGCAGTATTTT. The rearrangement joins TRBV27 to TRBJ2-3; D unclear. Germline CDR1 and CDR2: MNHEY and SMNVEV (reference sequence). Trimming cost V 2 bases and J 0 bases, with 12 bases left between them. The length of the CDR3 is 16 residues.

The V call is TRBV7-9, the J call TRBJ1-1; possible D gene TRBD1, 5 bases. The germline V gene has CDR1 SEHNR and CDR2 FQNEAQ (reference sequence). V shed 1 base and J shed 0 bases, with 9 bases lying between them. This CDR3 region has 15 residues. CDR3 sequence: CASSLGTRMNTEAFF. The CDR3 DNA sequence: TGTGCCAGCAGCTTAGGGACAAGAATGAACACTGAAGCTTTCTTT. Full variable domain (remainder filled in from reference TRBV7-9 and TRBJ1-1): DTGVSQNPRHKITKRGQNVTFRCDPISEHNRLYWYRQTLGQGPEFLTYFQNEAQLEKSRLLSDRFSAERPKGSFSTLEIQRTEQGDSAMYLCASSLGTRMNTEAFFGQGTRLTVV.

This clonotype was seen a handful of times. This chain joins TRBV29-1 and TRBJ1-1, with D unclear. The CDR3 has 10 residues. V dropped 5 bases and J dropped 7 bases, with 8 bases sitting between them. CDR1 SQVTM and CDR2 ANQGSEA come from the germline V gene. The CDR3 spells CSVLELEAFF. DNA of the CDR3: TGCAGCGTTCTTGAACTTGAAGCTTTCTTT.

The rearrangement uses TRBV6-6 and TRBJ2-2; 10 positions match TRBD2. The junction had 9 bases not matched to a gene; V was cut back by 5 bases and J by 6 bases. The CDR3 is 16 amino acids. From germline, CDR1 is MNHNY and CDR2 SVGAGI (reference sequence). CDR3 coding DNA: TGTGCCAGCAGTCCCCGGGGTAGCGGGGGGTCCGGGGAGCTGTTTTTT. Encoded protein: CASSPRGSGGSGELFF.

This clonotype was found a few times. This chain connects TRBV7-9 to TRBJ2-5; D may be TRBD2 (6 bases). Per germline, CDR1 SEHNR and CDR2 FQNEAQ (reference sequence). The length of the CDR3 is 13 residues. V gave up 5 bases and J gave up 4 bases, with 11 bases separating them. In DNA, the CDR3 is TGTGCCAGCAGCGGGAGGAGGGGAGAGACCCAGTACTTC. Translating it yields CASSGRRGETQYF.

This clonotype has a handful of counts. J is TRBJ1-1 and V is TRBV4-3, with D perhaps TRBD1 (5 bases). Germline V lookup: CDR1 LGHNA, CDR2 YSLEER. The CDR3 loop spans 13 amino acids. Trimming removed 4 bases at V and 3 bases at J, with 9 bases between. The CDR3 DNA reads TGCGCCAGCAGCCCGACAGATCACACTGAAGCTTTCTTT. It codes for CASSPTDHTEAFF.

The genes are TRBV3-1 and TRBJ2-3; no clear D gene. The ends were cut back, 4 bases at V and 5 bases at J, with 16 bases in the middle. The CDR3 consists of 15 residues. The germline CDR1 and CDR2 sequences are LGHDT and YNNKEL (reference sequence). Here the CDR3 reads CASSLGPFYRDTQYF. CDR3 DNA sequence: TGTGCCAGCAGCCTAGGCCCCTTCTACCGAGATACGCAGTATTTT.

This sequence joins TRBV27 and TRBJ2-7; either TRBD1 or TRBD2 may supply D (6 bases each). V was pared by 2 bases and J by 1 base, with 18 bases between. CDR3 length: 17 residues. CDR1 is MNHEY and CDR2 is SMNVEV in the germline V gene (reference sequence). This chain's CDR3 is CASSLKTGGGTSYEQYF. The CDR3 bases are TGTGCCAGCAGTTTAAAAACTGGAGGGGGGACTTCCTACGAGCAGTACTTC.

This sequence joins TRBV25-1 and TRBJ1-2; 9 bases fit TRBD1. CDR1 MGHDK and CDR2 SYGVNS come from the germline V gene. V lost 4 bases, J lost 3 bases, and 3 bases stayed unmatched. The CDR3 spans 14 residues. The CDR3 loop is CASSVGTGHYGYTF. The CDR3 coding sequence is TGTGCCAGCAGTGTCGGGACAGGGCACTATGGCTACACCTTC.

This clonotype was counted only a few times. This rearrangement joins TRBV10-3 to TRBJ1-1; no clear D gene. The CDR3 is 14 residues long. Germline CDR1 and CDR2: ENHRY and SYGVKD. V lost 3 bases, J lost 6 bases, and 14 bases lay in between. CDR3 DNA: TGTGCCATCAGTGAACCCGCCATGAGGGCTGAAGCTTTCTTT. It translates to CAISEPAMRAEAFF.

V gene TRBV7-6 combines with J gene TRBJ1-1; D is uncertain. This CDR3 is 14 amino acids long. Trimming left V 6 bases short and J 1 base short, with 12 bases between. The germline V gene has CDR1 SGHVS and CDR2 FNYEAQ. CDR3 sequence: CASSLDGENTEAFF. The CDR3 region has the DNA TGTGCCAGCAGTCTAGACGGGGAGAACACTGAAGCTTTCTTT. Complete variable domain (other parts from reference TRBV7-6 and TRBJ1-1): GAGVSQSPRYKVTKRGQDVALRCDPISGHVSLYWYRQALGQGPEFLTYFNYEAQQDKSGLPNDRFSAERPEGSISTLTIQRTEQRDSAMYRCASSLDGENTEAFFGQGTRLTVV.

This clonotype came up a few times. This chain joins TRBV12-5 and TRBJ2-2; no reliable D call. The V gene lost 7 bases and the J gene lost 4 bases, with 4 bases spanning the gap. Germline values: CDR1 LGHNT, CDR2 FRNRAP. This CDR3 is 11 amino acids long. CDR3 residues: CASDLTGELFF. CDR3 nucleotide sequence: TGTGCTAGTGATCTCACCGGGGAGCTGTTTTTT.

The chain combines TRBV4-1 with TRBJ1-1, with unresolved D. CDR1 and CDR2 from the germline V gene are MGHRA and YSYEKL. This CDR3 has 14 residues. V lost 0 bases, J lost 3 bases, and 8 bases lay in between. The CDR3 is CASSQDLEHTEAFF. The CDR3 nucleotides are TGCGCCAGCAGCCAAGACTTGGAGCACACTGAAGCTTTCTTT.

This clonotype occurred a few times. The V gene is TRBV12-3 or TRBV12-4, the J gene TRBJ1-5, with 11 bases that match TRBD1. The length of the CDR3 is 15 residues. V dropped 5 bases and J dropped 7; count of bases not matched to a gene: 7. The CDR3 DNA reads TGTGCCAGCAGTCCCCGGACAGGGGGCCGCCAGCCCCAGCATTTT. It encodes CASSPRTGGRQPQHF.

This sequence joins TRBV2 and TRBJ2-3; D is tentatively TRBD1 or TRBD2 (7 bases each). Germline loops: CDR1 SNHLY, CDR2 FYNNEI. The CDR3 spans 16 residues. The V and J ends lost 4 bases and 2 bases respectively, with 16 bases between them. CDR3: CASSGGGGQNTDTQYF. The CDR3 region has the DNA TGTGCCAGCAGTGGAGGGGGGGGACAGAACACAGATACGCAGTATTTT.

The V gene is TRBV20-1, the J gene TRBJ2-7; D may be TRBD1 (6 bases). The CDR3 is 15 amino acids. V lost 5 bases to trimming and J lost 4 bases, with 21 bases between them. In germline, CDR1 is DFQATT, CDR2 SNEGSKA (reference sequence). CDR3 bases: TGCAGTGCTCTGGACCCTCGGACAGTCCCATACGAGCAGTACGTC. This translates into CSALDPRTVPYEQYV.

This clonotype has just a few counts. This chain uses TRBV12-3 or TRBV12-4 with TRBJ1-4; 8 bases fit TRBD1. V gave up 3 bases and J gave up 8 bases; unmatched junction bases: 11. CDR3 size: 16 residues. This CDR3 reads CASSFSSGTGVEKLFF. DNA for the CDR3: TGTGCCAGCAGTTTCTCCTCCGGGACAGGAGTCGAAAAACTGTTTTTT.

This clonotype was picked up a small number of times. This chain links TRBV5-1 with TRBJ1-5, with TRBD1 as a possible D gene (5 bases). The CDR3 has 13 residues. V gave up 4 bases and J gave up 9 bases, with 14 bases separating them. Germline CDR1 SGHRS, CDR2 YFSETQ. CDR3 sequence: CASSHGGERPQHF. DNA for the CDR3: TGCGCCAGCAGCCACGGAGGGGAGCGGCCCCAGCATTTT.

About this clonotype itself: The conserved closing phenylalanine or tryptophan is absent in this CDR3, likely reflecting a read error. This chain uses TRBV28 with TRBJ2-5, with 7 bases matching TRBD2. CDR3 length equals 15 residues. Germline V CDR1 and CDR2: MDHEN, SYDVKM. The junction had 9 bases not matched to a gene; V was cut back by 3 bases and J by 5 bases. The CDR3 DNA follows: TGTGCCAGCAGTTTTGCCCTAGCGGACCGCGAGACCCAGTACTGC. It specifies CASSFALADRETQYC.

V usage is TRBV6-2 or TRBV6-3 and J usage is TRBJ2-2, with TRBD1 as a possible D gene (6 bases). CDR1 and CDR2 (germline): MNHEY, SVGEGT. CDR3 length: 16 amino acids. V dropped 6 bases and J dropped 1 base, with 15 bases sitting between them. CDR3 amino acids: CASSPLTGRNTGELFF. The CDR3 DNA is TGTGCCAGCAGCCCGTTGACAGGAAGGAACACCGGGGAGCTGTTTTTT.